This TCR beta chain was captured by sequencing in a study of regulatory T cells in long-lasting Graves disease. Specified time point: persistent/refractory GD, antithyroid drugs over 5 years with positive TRAb. With RNA extracted from PBMCs as input, the TCR library was made. Relying on iRepertoire HTBI primers and Arm-PCR of CDR3 regions, the team built TCR beta libraries. In TCRdb, the multiplex PCR reads were re-called with MiXCR into one record per CDR3 protein. The data hold around 300,000 distinct CDR3 sequences, with 20% to 25% observed a single time. The V and J ends lost 2 bases and 3 bases, in that order; junction bases with no gene match: 7. The V gene's germline CDR1 is MNHEY and CDR2 SVGEGT. The CDR3 is 16 amino acids.

V is TRBV6-2 or TRBV6-3 and J is TRBJ2-7; TRBD1 matches at 10 bases. This specimen was peripheral blood mononuclear cells (PBMCs), taken when the disease was refractory, from a patient treated with antithyroid drugs. This TCR was sampled from a female donor with Graves disease. The CDR3 DNA follows: TGTGCCAGCAGTTACGGTGGGACAGGGGCGGGCTACGAGCAGTACTTC. Translation gives CASSYGGTGAGYEQYF.